The sequence of this TCR beta chain was determined in a study of CD8+CD57+ T cells in acquired aplastic anemia. On the study more broadly: Sorted CD4+ and CD8+ cells yielded about 2.9 ug of DNA on average.

V gave up 4 bases and J gave up 3 bases, with 12 bases separating them. The germline CDR1 and CDR2 sequences are LNHDA and SQIVND (reference sequence). The CDR3 has 15 amino acids. This clonotype occurred many times. Those patients picked for sequencing had displayed CD8+CD57+ cell expansion on flow cytometry. Every patient had severe acquired aplastic anemia. Untreated patients provided the blood samples, with no therapy given before sampling. TCR beta VDJ and CDR3 profiling used genomic DNA as template. Each CDR3 protein gets one entry after TCRdb re-called the reads with MiXCR. The sample carries approximately 180,000 distinct CDR3 sequences, 40% to 55% recorded once.

The source is a human donor with aplastic anemia. The sample taken for sequencing was sorted CD4+, CD8+, or CD8+CD57+ T cells (not recorded which) from PBMCs. V is TRBV19 and J is TRBJ1-4; D is ambiguous. The CDR3 spells CASSTVGQANEKLFF. As DNA, the CDR3 is TGTGCCAGTAGTACAGTTGGGCAGGCTAATGAAAAACTGTTTTTT.